The present T cell receptor beta chain was sequenced within a study of T cells in Graves' hyperthyroidism and ophthalmopathy (dated 2019 in TCRdb). Study-level background: Peripheral blood samples were taken at the time of initial diagnosis, prior to any treatment. A discovery cohort of about 100 patients, approximately 45 with Graves' ophthalmopathy and approximately 57 with stable Graves' hyperthyroidism, was used to find distinguishing TCR V-J signatures. Whether ophthalmopathy could be predicted prospectively was tested in an independent validation cohort made up of under 20 hyperthyroidism patients plus 17 patients who later progressed to ophthalmopathy. The 95 to 100 discovery patients were divided at random into training and test sets in a 7:3 ratio. The study also compared thyroid tissue and blood T-cell repertoires from five or six Graves' hyperthyroidism patients. Once sampling was done, hyperthyroidism patients were given methimazole at a starting dose of 30 mg daily, whereas ophthalmopathy patients were given high-dose intravenous methylprednisolone. TCR Vbeta CDR3 sequencing of roughly 140 peripheral blood samples (43 ophthalmopathy, 75 hyperthyroidism and roughly 17 progressor patients) is reported in the paper.

Stable Graves' hyperthyroidism was defined as no progression to ophthalmopathy during 18 months of follow-up. The hyperthyroidism patients were between 18 and 65 years old and newly diagnosed, with a disease duration of less than 2 months. Any patient with an uncontrolled infection, another autoimmune disease, pregnancy or lactation was excluded. Clinical symptoms, serum thyroxine and TRAb, thyroid ultrasound, and orbital computed tomography formed the basis for the diagnoses. PBMCs were separated from 7.5 to 10 ml of fresh peripheral blood using Ficoll-Paque density gradient centrifugation. Total RNA was extracted using Trizol reagent, and RNA quality was assessed on an Agilent 2100 Bioanalyzer. Between the V and J ends, shortened by 3 bases and 5 bases respectively, the junction contains 12 bases. The cysteine opens and the phenylalanine closes a CDR3 of 13 amino acids. The entry retains the CDR3 DNA only, 39 bases that are in frame from base 1. CDR1 is given as SGHRS and CDR2 as YFSETQ, both from the germline V gene.

General study outcomes and caveats: In validation, the model predicted progression to ophthalmopathy a median of about 6 months before onset, with about 67% sensitivity and more than 72% specificity. Ophthalmopathy was separated from stable hyperthyroidism by a 13 V-J signature model, with about 86% sensitivity and about 81% specificity obtained in cross-validation and 80%/75% obtained in testing. Most expanded thyroid clonotypes (frequency above 0.001) were also found in blood, which suggests that blood repertoires may mirror thyroid immune responses. Sample size was not statistically predetermined, and investigators were not blinded to group allocation.

As regards this clonotype: No antigen is known for it. A much larger clone is a single base away; this may be a read error.

The TCR beta CDR3 regions were amplified from the RNA transcripts. A first-round RT-PCR of the TCR CDR3 used the HTBI primer set with the Qiagen OneStep RT-PCR kit. A second multiplex PCR round built the libraries, followed by size selection and purification. Sequencing of the libraries was done on an Illumina HiSeq2000 using paired-end 100 bp reads. As for the authors' bioinformatics: Raw data were processed with SOAPnuke, discarding reads with adapters, uncalled bases, mean Phred below 15, or no exact constant-primer or identifier match. COPE v1.2.5 was used to merge high-quality paired reads, and clonotypes were defined as unique nucleotide sequences. MiTCR v1.1 was used to align the clonotypes against IMGT TRBV, TRBD and TRBJ reference segments. Only V-J combinations with frequency above 0.0001, covering about 99% of repertoires, were analysed. A TCS score was defined as the ratio between F50 (clonal expansion) and ExV (chaos), using BLOSUM62-based TCRdist between CDR3 peptides within each V-J. Welch's t-statistics and random forest reduced around 520 V-J features to roughly 13, which were used in a naive Bayes classifier (R e1071). The Morisita-Horn index was used to measure how similar the thyroid and blood repertoires were. The public reads were reanalyzed by TCRdb: fastp trimming at Q25, MiXCR alignment, in-frame beta chains only. Each entry is one CDR3 protein sequence, shown with its most common DNA and genes. The authors' filters were not applied to this entry. A total of roughly 800,000 distinct CDR3 sequences appear in this sample, about two fifths of them only once. 7.5% to 9.5% of the sample belongs to the ten largest clones.

This TCR was recovered from a man between 18 and 29 years old with Graves' hyperthyroidism. The sample consisted of blood. The chain employs TRBV5-1 and TRBJ2-7, with the D gene call left open. CDR3 loop: CASSSLDAHEQYF. The DNA is as follows: TGCGCCAGCAGCTCCTTGGATGCCCACGAGCAGTACTTC. The CDR3, completed at both ends by the reference TRBV5-1 and TRBJ2-7 genes, gives the full variable domain KAGVTQTPRYLIKTRGQQVTLSCSPISGHRSVSWYQQTPGQGLQFLFEYFSETQRNKGNFPGRFSGRQFSNSRSEMNVSTLELGDSALYLCASSSLDAHEQYFGPGTRLTVT.